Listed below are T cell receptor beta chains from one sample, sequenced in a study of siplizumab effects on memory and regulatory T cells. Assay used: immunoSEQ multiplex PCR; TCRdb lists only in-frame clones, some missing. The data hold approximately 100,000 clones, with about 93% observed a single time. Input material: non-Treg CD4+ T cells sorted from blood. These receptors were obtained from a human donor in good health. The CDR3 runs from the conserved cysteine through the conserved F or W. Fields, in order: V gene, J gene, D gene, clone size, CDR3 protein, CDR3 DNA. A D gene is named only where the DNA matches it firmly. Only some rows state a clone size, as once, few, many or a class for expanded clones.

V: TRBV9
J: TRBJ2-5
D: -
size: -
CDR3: CASSVGPGGEETQYF
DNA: TGTGCCAGCAGCGTAGGACCCGGGGGCGAAGAGACCCAGTACTTC

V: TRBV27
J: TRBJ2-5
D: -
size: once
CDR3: CASSLREGGWFQYF
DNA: TGTGCCAGCAGTTTGCGGGAAGGGGGGTGGTTCCAGTACTTC

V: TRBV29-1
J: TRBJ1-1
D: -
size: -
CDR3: CSARLGTNTEAFF
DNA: TGCAGCGCCCGTCTAGGAACGAACACTGAAGCTTTCTTT

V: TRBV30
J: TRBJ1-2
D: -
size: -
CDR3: CAWRKGSNYGYTF
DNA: TGTGCCTGGAGGAAGGGTTCAAACTATGGCTACACCTTC

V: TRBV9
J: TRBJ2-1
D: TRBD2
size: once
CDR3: CASSGSVAGGPSTNEQFF
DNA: TGTGCCAGCAGCGGATCAGTAGCGGGGGGGCCGAGTACGAATGAGCAGTTCTTC

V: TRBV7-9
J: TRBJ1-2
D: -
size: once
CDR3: CASSLGSVNYGYTF
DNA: TGTGCCAGCAGCTTAGGCAGCGTTAACTATGGCTACACCTTC

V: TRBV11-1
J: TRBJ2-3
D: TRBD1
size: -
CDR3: CASSLLQGADTQYF
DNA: TGTGCCAGCAGCTTATTGCAGGGGGCAGATACGCAGTATTTT

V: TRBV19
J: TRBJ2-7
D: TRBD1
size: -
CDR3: CASSNRDSYQYF
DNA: TGTGCCAGTAGTAACCGGGACAGCTATCAGTACTTC

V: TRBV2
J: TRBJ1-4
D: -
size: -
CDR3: CATNTGRGEKLFF
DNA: TGTGCCACCAATACAGGGCGGGGTGAAAAACTGTTTTTT

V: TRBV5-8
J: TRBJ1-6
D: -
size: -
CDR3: CASSRQVYNSPLHF
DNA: TGTGCCAGCAGCAGACAGGTCTATAATTCACCCCTCCACTTT